This entry lists 27 T cell receptor beta chains sequenced from one sample in a study of T cell responses to AZD1222 COVID-19 vaccine. Assay used: immunoSEQ multiplex PCR; TCRdb lists only in-frame clones, some missing. The sample holds over 110,000 clones; approximately 90% are singletons and the top ten take approximately 3%. The sample here was peripheral blood, taken on day 0 of AZD1222 vaccination. These receptors originate from an adult in good health.

V and J are TRBV7-8 and TRBJ2-7; 10 bases align to TRBD1. The J segment lost 2 bases and the V segment lost 5 bases, leaving 12 bases of the junction unmatched. The germline V gene encodes CDR1 SGHVS and CDR2 FQNEAQ. CDR3 size: 17 residues. The CDR3 DNA reads as TGTGCCAGCAGCACATCGTACCGGGACAGGGGAACCTACGAGCAGTACTTC. This codes for CASSTSYRDRGTYEQYF.

This clone was counted a single time. The chain is built from TRBV10-2 and TRBJ2-5, with D hard to call. The V gene lost 6 bases and the J gene lost 2 bases, with 10 bases spanning the gap. From germline, CDR1 is WSHSY and CDR2 SAAADI. The length of the CDR3 is 13 residues. The CDR3 coding sequence is TGCGCCAGCAGGTTGTCACGTCAAGAGACCCAGTACTTC. It codes for CASRLSRQETQYF.

CDR3 amino acids: CAWSVREKLVNYGYTF. The DNA of the CDR3 is TGTGCCTGGAGTGTAAGGGAGAAACTAGTTAACTATGGCTACACCTTC. The V gene is TRBV30, the J gene TRBJ1-2; D is undetermined. The CDR3 runs 16 residues. V lost 0 bases and J lost 1, with 15 bases in between. Per germline, CDR1 GTSNPN and CDR2 SVGIG (reference sequence).

The V and J genes are TRBV6-6 and TRBJ2-7; D is uncertain. The CDR3 sequence is 16 residues long. Germline V lookup: CDR1 MNHNY, CDR2 SVGAGI (reference sequence). V was clipped by 2 bases and J by 0 bases, with 14 bases between them. CDR3 nucleotide sequence: TGTGCCAGCAGTTACCAGTCCGACCTCCGCTCCTACGAGCAGTACTTC. It yields the protein CASSYQSDLRSYEQYF.

This clone appeared a few times. The V call is TRBV19, the J call TRBJ1-1; TRBD1 is a possible D gene (5 bases). This CDR3 comprises 14 residues. The germline gives CDR1 LNHDA, CDR2 SQIVND (reference sequence). V lost 6 bases to trimming and J lost 1 base, with 12 bases between them. CDR3 sequence reads: CASRSDNSNTEAFF. The CDR3 DNA reads as TGTGCCAGTAGATCGGACAATTCGAACACTGAAGCTTTCTTT. Filled out from reference TRBV19 and TRBJ1-1, the complete variable domain reads DGGITQSPKYLFRKEGQNVTLSCEQNLNHDAMYWYRQDPGQGLRLIYYSQIVNDFQKGDIAEGYSVSREKKESFPLTVTSAQKNPTAFYLCASRSDNSNTEAFFGQGTRLTVV.

The V call is TRBV3-1 (or the pseudogene TRBV3-2), the J call TRBJ2-7, with D possibly matching TRBD2 (6 bases). V lost 1 base, J lost 0 bases, and 10 bases lay in between. Germline CDR1 is LGHDT and CDR2 is YNNKEL (reference sequence). The CDR3 runs 15 residues. CDR3 protein: CASSQGHGSSYEQYF. The CDR3 DNA sequence: TGTGCCAGCAGCCAAGGACACGGGAGCTCCTACGAGCAGTACTTC.

The chain joins TRBV4-3 to TRBJ1-2, with a tentative D call TRBD1 (5 bases). This CDR3 is 13 amino acids long. Germline V gene data show CDR1 as LGHNA and CDR2 as YSLEER. V lost 1 base to trimming and J lost 6 bases, with 9 bases between them. CDR3 DNA: TGCGCCAGCAGCCAAGTTCAGGGAAATGGCTACACCTTC. This codes for CASSQVQGNGYTF.

The chain is built from TRBV5-1 and TRBJ2-7; possible D gene TRBD1, 6 bases. The CDR3 covers 15 residues. V was trimmed by 0 bases and J by 5 bases, leaving 15 bases between them. Germline V gene lookup returns CDR1 SGHRS and CDR2 YFSETQ. CDR3 nucleotide sequence: TGCGCCAGCAGCTTGGGAAACAGGGTGAACGACGAGCAGTACTTC. Amino acid sequence: CASSLGNRVNDEQYF.

V usage is TRBV3-1 (or the pseudogene TRBV3-2) and J usage is TRBJ1-6; D gene uncertain. Germline CDR1 and CDR2: LGHDT and YNNKEL (reference sequence). V lost 1 base, J lost 7 bases, and 11 bases lay in between. The CDR3 is 15 residues long. Here the CDR3 DNA reads TGTGCCAGCAGCCAAGCCGGACGGACGAATTCACCCCTCCACTTT. Its translation is CASSQAGRTNSPLHF.

This clone was found a few times. The chain couples TRBV6-4 to TRBJ2-1, with TRBD2 matching over 9 bases. Trimming removed 3 bases from V and 6 bases from J; junction bases left unmatched: 3. Germline V gene lookup returns CDR1 MRHNA and CDR2 SNTAGT. CDR3 size: 14 residues. In DNA form, the CDR3 reads TGTGCCAGCAGTGATGGAGCGGGGGGCAATGAGCAGTTCTTC. Translating gives CASSDGAGGNEQFF.

As to this clone: The same CDR3 is also encoded by other DNA sequences in this sample. The chain recombines TRBV7-3 with TRBJ2-3, with D perhaps TRBD2 (5 bases). V was cut by 1 base and J by 0 bases, with 5 bases left in between. From germline, CDR1 is SGHTA and CDR2 FQGTGA. The CDR3 has 14 amino acids. This chain's CDR3 is CASSLSGSTDTQYF. The CDR3 nucleotides are TGTGCCAGCAGCTTAAGCGGGAGCACAGATACGCAGTATTTT.

The chain recombines TRBV7-8 with TRBJ2-1; D is undetermined. Trimming took 3 bases from V and 9 from J, leaving 9 bases between them. This CDR3 comprises 12 residues. Germline CDR1 reads SGHVS; CDR2 reads FQNEAQ. The CDR3 nucleotides are TGTGCCAGCAGCTTCCCCCAGGTTGAGCAGTTCTTC. Translated: CASSFPQVEQFF.

The chain carries TRBV4-3 and TRBJ2-7; 7 bases map to TRBD1. Germline CDR1 reads LGHNA; CDR2 reads YSLEER. This CDR3 has 14 residues. V gave up 1 base and J gave up 5 bases; unmatched junction bases: 5. CDR3 sequence reads: CASSQALTGHEQYF. Here the CDR3 DNA reads TGCGCCAGCAGCCAAGCACTGACAGGGCACGAGCAGTACTTC.

This chain links TRBV11-3 with TRBJ2-7; D is possibly TRBD2 (6 bases). V was trimmed by 0 bases and J by 2 bases, leaving 8 bases between them. CDR3 length: 14 amino acids. In germline, CDR1 is SGHNT, CDR2 YENEEA. CDR3 in amino acids: CASSLDTGAYEQYF. CDR3 bases: TGTGCCAGCAGCTTAGACACGGGAGCCTACGAGCAGTACTTC.

V and J are TRBV5-1 and TRBJ2-5, with unresolved D. V lost 8 bases to trimming and J lost 3 bases, with 11 bases between them. CDR3 length: 12 amino acids. Germline V gene lookup returns CDR1 SGHRS and CDR2 YFSETQ. CDR3 sequence (DNA): TGCGCCAGTAACGAACCCGAAGAGACCCAGTACTTC. Translated: CASNEPEETQYF.

The count of this clone is one. This chain joins TRBV2 and TRBJ1-2; 9 nucleotides line up with TRBD1. Germline V gene data show CDR1 as SNHLY and CDR2 as FYNNEI. The CDR3 is made up of 14 amino acids. Trimming took 6 bases from V and 2 from J; bases not matched to a gene: 4. The CDR3 reads CASSATGGNYGYTF. CDR3 nucleotide sequence: TGTGCCAGCAGCGCGACAGGGGGGAACTATGGCTACACCTTC.

The rearrangement links TRBV12-3 or TRBV12-4 to TRBJ1-1; D not resolved. This CDR3 comprises 12 residues. V was shortened by 1 base and J by 11 bases, with 11 bases between the two germline ends. The CDR3 spells CASSLEAPSAFF. In DNA, the CDR3 is TGTGCCAGCAGTTTAGAGGCGCCCTCGGCTTTCTTT.

DNA for the CDR3: TGTGCCAGCAGCCACGGAGGGGGGTACTACGAGCAGTACTTC. This translates into CASSHGGGYYEQYF. V is TRBV3-1 (or the pseudogene TRBV3-2) and J is TRBJ2-7, with D perhaps being TRBD1 or TRBD2 (6 bases each). The germline V gene has CDR1 LGHDT and CDR2 YNNKEL (reference sequence). Trimming removed 3 bases at V and 3 bases at J, with 12 bases between. This CDR3 spans 14 amino acids.

V is TRBV19 and J is TRBJ2-4, with a weak D call TRBD1 (5 bases). Germline-derived CDR1 and CDR2 are LNHDA and SQIVND (reference sequence). V was pared by 5 bases and J by 0 bases, with 14 bases between. The CDR3 is 16 amino acids. CDR3 amino acids: CASSRVLQGAKNIQYF. The DNA of the CDR3 is TGTGCCAGTAGTCGAGTCCTGCAGGGAGCCAAAAACATTCAGTACTTC.

The chain is built from TRBV3-1 (or the pseudogene TRBV3-2) and TRBJ1-3; D is undetermined. Germline V gives CDR1 LGHDT, CDR2 YNNKEL (reference sequence). Trimming cost V 0 bases and J 3 bases, with 9 bases left between them. This CDR3 is built from 15 residues. This CDR3 is CASSQDGESGNTIYF. The CDR3 DNA reads TGTGCCAGCAGCCAAGACGGAGAAAGTGGAAACACCATATATTTT.

The rearrangement uses TRBV30 and TRBJ2-2; maybe TRBD2 (7 bases). The length of the CDR3 is 14 residues. Germline CDR1 reads GTSNPN; CDR2 reads SVGIG (reference sequence). Trimming cost V 3 bases and J 4 bases, with 12 bases left between them. CDR3 nucleotide sequence: TGTGCCTGGAGACTTGGGGGGGCCACCGGGGAGCTGTTTTTT. Amino acid sequence: CAWRLGGATGELFF.

The chain's CDR3 is CASSARDGGLFGYTF. The CDR3 DNA reads TGTGCCAGCAGCGCGCGGGACGGAGGGCTCTTCGGCTACACCTTC. The chain employs TRBV9 and TRBJ1-2, with D possibly matching TRBD1 (5 bases). The germline CDR1 and CDR2 sequences are SGDLS and YYNGEE. The CDR3 sequence is 15 residues long. V shed 3 bases and J shed 8 bases, with 20 bases lying between them. Full variable domain (remainder filled in from reference TRBV9 and TRBJ1-2): DSGVTQTPKHLITATGQRVTLRCSPRSGDLSVYWYQQSLDQGLQFLIQYYNGEERAKGNILERFSAQQFPDLHSELNLSSLELGDSALYFCASSARDGGLFGYTFGSGTRLTVV.

This rearrangement joins TRBV7-2 to TRBJ1-3; TRBD1 is a possible D gene (5 bases). The germline CDR1 and CDR2 sequences are SGHTA and FQGNSA. The CDR3 has 15 residues. Trimming removed 5 bases at V and 0 bases at J, with 11 bases between. CDR3 sequence: CASSRDQLSGNTIYF. The CDR3 DNA sequence: TGTGCCAGCAGCCGGGACCAGCTCTCTGGAAACACCATATATTTT.

This clone was detected a few times. The chain is built from TRBV19 and TRBJ1-6; D unresolved. Germline CDR1 LNHDA, CDR2 SQIVND (reference sequence). Between the trimmed V and J ends, which lost 3 bases and 16 bases, there was a span of 16 bases. This CDR3 contains 13 residues. The chain's CDR3 is CASSMDWLDPLHF. The CDR3 nucleotides read TGTGCCAGTAGTATGGACTGGTTGGACCCTCTCCACTTT.

The chain joins TRBV7-8 to TRBJ2-5; a weak D match, TRBD2 (5 bases). Trimming shortened V by 6 bases and J by 5 bases, and 28 bases separated the two germline ends. CDR3 length equals 18 residues. Germline V CDR1 and CDR2: SGHVS, FQNEAQ. CDR3 in amino acids: CASRARGLQKVLGETQYF. In DNA, the CDR3 is TGTGCCAGCAGGGCCCGGGGTCTACAAAAGGTGCTTGGGGAGACCCAGTACTTC. Filled out from reference TRBV7-8 and TRBJ2-5, the complete variable domain reads GAGVSQSPRYKVAKRGQDVALRCDPISGHVSLFWYQQALGQGPEFLTYFQNEAQLDKSGLPSDRFFAERPEGSVSTLKIQRTQQEDSAVYLCASRARGLQKVLGETQYFGPGTRLLVL.

The chain has TRBV4-1 and TRBJ2-5; D gene uncertain. Germline assignment: CDR1 MGHRA and CDR2 YSYEKL. V lost 2 bases to trimming and J lost 5 bases, with 15 bases between them. The CDR3 contains 15 residues. In DNA form, the CDR3 reads TGCGCCAGCAGCCAACTTCACCAGCCGGCGGAGACCCAGTACTTC. This encodes CASSQLHQPAETQYF.

The chain joins TRBV5-6 to TRBJ1-2; D remains ambiguous. V was trimmed by 4 bases and J by 7 bases, leaving 11 bases between them. The CDR3 totals 12 residues. Germline-derived CDR1 and CDR2 are SGHDT and YYEEEE. This CDR3 is CASSLRTTGYTF. CDR3 DNA sequence: TGTGCCAGCAGCCTACGGACTACTGGCTACACCTTC. Based on the CDR3 plus reference TRBV5-6 and TRBJ1-2, the full variable domain is DAGVTQSPTHLIKTRGQQVTLRCSPKSGHDTVSWYQQALGQGPQFIFQYYEEEERQRGNFPDRFSGHQFPNYSSELNVNALLLGDSALYLCASSLRTTGYTFGSGTRLTVV.